This T cell receptor (beta chain) was obtained from a study of shared clonotypes between healthy human individuals. The trim removed 5 bases at V and 5 bases at J, leaving 5 bases unmatched. This CDR3 comprises 15 residues. Per germline, CDR1 LNHDA and CDR2 SQIVND (reference sequence). The table came from immunoSEQ multiplex PCR; TCRdb's copy has only in-frame clones and leaves some out. The sample has approximately 1.1 million clones; around 78% are singletons. Input material: memory CD4+ T cells from PBMCs. The subset: CD45RA-negative fraction. The clonotype originates from a man aged 18-30 years in good health. Some clones in this sample may be carry-over from other donors' samples. The gene calls are TRBV19 and TRBJ2-1; 11 bases map to TRBD2. The CDR3 sequence is CASSALAGGHNEQFF. The CDR3 region has the DNA TGTGCCAGTAGTGCGCTAGCGGGAGGACACAATGAGCAGTTCTTC.